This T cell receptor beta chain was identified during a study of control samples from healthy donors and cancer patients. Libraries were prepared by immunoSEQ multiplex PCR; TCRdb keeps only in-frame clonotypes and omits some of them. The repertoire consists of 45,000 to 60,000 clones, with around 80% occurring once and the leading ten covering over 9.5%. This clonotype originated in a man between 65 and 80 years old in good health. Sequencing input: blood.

CDR3 nucleotide sequence: TGTGCCATAGGACTAGCGGGAGACAATGAGCAGTTCTTC. It encodes CAIGLAGDNEQFF. This chain connects TRBV24-1 to TRBJ2-1, with TRBD2 matching over 13 bases. After removal of 11 bases from V and 5 bases from J, the junction contained 2 bases not matched to a gene. The CDR3 length is 13 residues. Looked up from germline, CDR1 is KGHDR and CDR2 is SFDVKD.